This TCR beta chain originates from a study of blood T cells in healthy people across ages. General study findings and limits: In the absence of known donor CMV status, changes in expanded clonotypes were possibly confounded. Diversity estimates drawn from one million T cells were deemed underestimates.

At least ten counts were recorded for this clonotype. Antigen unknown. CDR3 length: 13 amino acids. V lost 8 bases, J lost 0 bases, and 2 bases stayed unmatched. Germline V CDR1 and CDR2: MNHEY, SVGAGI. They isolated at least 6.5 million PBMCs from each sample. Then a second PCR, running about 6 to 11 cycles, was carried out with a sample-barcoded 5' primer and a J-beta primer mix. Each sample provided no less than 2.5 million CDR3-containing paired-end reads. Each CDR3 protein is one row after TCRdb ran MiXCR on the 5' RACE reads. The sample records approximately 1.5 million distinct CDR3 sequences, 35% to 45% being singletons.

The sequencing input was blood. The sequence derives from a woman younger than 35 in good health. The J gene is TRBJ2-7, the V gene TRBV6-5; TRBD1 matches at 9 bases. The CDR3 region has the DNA TGTGCCAGCGGGGACAGGGTCTCCTACGAGCAGTACTTC. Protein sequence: CASGDRVSYEQYF.